This T cell receptor (beta chain) was profiled in a study of blood T cell repertoires in COVID-19. The method was immunoSEQ multiplex PCR; TCRdb's version includes in-frame clones alone and lacks a portion of them. This sample yields about 200,000 clones, of which more than 85% are seen a single time; 10% belongs to the top ten. This CDR3 contains 15 residues. The ends were cut back, 0 bases at V and 3 bases at J, with 10 bases in the middle. The V gene's germline CDR1 is SGHDT and CDR2 YYEEEE. Source material: peripheral blood. The clonotype comes from a woman in her forties or fifties with COVID-19, enrolled during active disease. V is TRBV5-6 and J is TRBJ1-5; D remains ambiguous. The CDR3 spells CASSLGAGYNQPQHF. The CDR3 DNA sequence: TGTGCCAGCAGCTTGGGCGCGGGATACAATCAGCCCCAGCATTTT.